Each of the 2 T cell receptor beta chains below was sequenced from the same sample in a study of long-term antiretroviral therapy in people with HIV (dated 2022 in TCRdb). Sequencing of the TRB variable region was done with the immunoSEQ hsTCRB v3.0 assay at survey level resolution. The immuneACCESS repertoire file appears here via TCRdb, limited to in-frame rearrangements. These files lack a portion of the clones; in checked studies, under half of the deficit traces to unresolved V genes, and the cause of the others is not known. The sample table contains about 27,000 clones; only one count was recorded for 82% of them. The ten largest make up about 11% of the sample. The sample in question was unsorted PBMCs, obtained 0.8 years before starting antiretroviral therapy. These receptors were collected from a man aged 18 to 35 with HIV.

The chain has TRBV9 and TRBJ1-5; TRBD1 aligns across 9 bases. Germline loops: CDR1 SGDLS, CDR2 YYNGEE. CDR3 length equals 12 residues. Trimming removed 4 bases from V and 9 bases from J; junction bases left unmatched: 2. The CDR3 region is CASSTGGGPQHF. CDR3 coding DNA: TGTGCCAGCAGCACAGGGGGCGGGCCCCAGCATTTT.

The CDR3 nucleotides read TGTGCCAGCAGTTTAAGGGGACAGGGGGATGGCAATCAGCCCCAGCATTTT. Translating gives CASSLRGQGDGNQPQHF. The rearrangement uses TRBV27 and TRBJ1-5; the match to TRBD1 covers 11 bases. This CDR3 comprises 17 residues. The germline V gene has CDR1 MNHEY and CDR2 SMNVEV (reference sequence). Trimming at V came to 2 bases and at J to 2 bases, leaving 5 bases not matched to a gene.